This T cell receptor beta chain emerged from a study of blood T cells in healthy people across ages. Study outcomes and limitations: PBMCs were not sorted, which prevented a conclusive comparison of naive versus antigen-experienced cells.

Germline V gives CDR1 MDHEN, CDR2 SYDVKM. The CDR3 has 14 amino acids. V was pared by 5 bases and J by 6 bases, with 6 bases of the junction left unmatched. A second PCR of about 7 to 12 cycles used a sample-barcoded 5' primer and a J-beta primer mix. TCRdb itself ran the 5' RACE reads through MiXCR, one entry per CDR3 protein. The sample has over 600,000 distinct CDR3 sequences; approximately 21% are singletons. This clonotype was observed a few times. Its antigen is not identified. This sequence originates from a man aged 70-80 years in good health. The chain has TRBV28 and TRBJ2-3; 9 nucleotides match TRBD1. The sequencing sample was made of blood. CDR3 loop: CASSHGTGPDTQYF. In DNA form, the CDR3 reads TGTGCCAGCAGTCACGGGACAGGGCCTGATACGCAGTATTTT.